This T cell receptor (beta chain) is drawn from a study of shared clonotypes between healthy human individuals. Only one count was recorded for this clone. Its cognate antigen is unknown. Several immunoSEQ plates held equal portions of the genomic DNA taken from each subset. Per the original methods: ImmunoSEQ output lacked quality scores and full-length reads, limiting matched filtering. TCRdb keeps only in-frame clones here, not all; method: immunoSEQ multiplex PCR. The V and J calls and clone size are taken from that table; D and trimming were inferred from the DNA. This repertoire shows roughly 1,100,000 clones, about 75% found once; its top ten account for less than 1.5%. The study's findings and limits: Across subsets, estimated richness was generally greater for naive than for memory populations.

CD4+ cells underwent separation, giving CD45RA+ naive and CD45RA-negative memory subsets. Sequenced: memory CD4+ T cells sorted from blood. As to subset: CD45RA-negative fraction. This TCR was sampled from a man between 18 and 29 years old in good health.

The CDR3 DNA sequence: TGTGCCAGCAGGACGGACGGAGACACCGGGGAGCTGTTTTTT. Amino acid sequence: CASRTDGDTGELFF. The rearrangement joins TRBV2 to TRBJ2-2; no clear D gene. CDR1 and CDR2 (germline): SNHLY, FYNNEI. V lost 6 bases and J 3 bases, leaving 11 bases between the germline ends. This CDR3 region has 14 residues.